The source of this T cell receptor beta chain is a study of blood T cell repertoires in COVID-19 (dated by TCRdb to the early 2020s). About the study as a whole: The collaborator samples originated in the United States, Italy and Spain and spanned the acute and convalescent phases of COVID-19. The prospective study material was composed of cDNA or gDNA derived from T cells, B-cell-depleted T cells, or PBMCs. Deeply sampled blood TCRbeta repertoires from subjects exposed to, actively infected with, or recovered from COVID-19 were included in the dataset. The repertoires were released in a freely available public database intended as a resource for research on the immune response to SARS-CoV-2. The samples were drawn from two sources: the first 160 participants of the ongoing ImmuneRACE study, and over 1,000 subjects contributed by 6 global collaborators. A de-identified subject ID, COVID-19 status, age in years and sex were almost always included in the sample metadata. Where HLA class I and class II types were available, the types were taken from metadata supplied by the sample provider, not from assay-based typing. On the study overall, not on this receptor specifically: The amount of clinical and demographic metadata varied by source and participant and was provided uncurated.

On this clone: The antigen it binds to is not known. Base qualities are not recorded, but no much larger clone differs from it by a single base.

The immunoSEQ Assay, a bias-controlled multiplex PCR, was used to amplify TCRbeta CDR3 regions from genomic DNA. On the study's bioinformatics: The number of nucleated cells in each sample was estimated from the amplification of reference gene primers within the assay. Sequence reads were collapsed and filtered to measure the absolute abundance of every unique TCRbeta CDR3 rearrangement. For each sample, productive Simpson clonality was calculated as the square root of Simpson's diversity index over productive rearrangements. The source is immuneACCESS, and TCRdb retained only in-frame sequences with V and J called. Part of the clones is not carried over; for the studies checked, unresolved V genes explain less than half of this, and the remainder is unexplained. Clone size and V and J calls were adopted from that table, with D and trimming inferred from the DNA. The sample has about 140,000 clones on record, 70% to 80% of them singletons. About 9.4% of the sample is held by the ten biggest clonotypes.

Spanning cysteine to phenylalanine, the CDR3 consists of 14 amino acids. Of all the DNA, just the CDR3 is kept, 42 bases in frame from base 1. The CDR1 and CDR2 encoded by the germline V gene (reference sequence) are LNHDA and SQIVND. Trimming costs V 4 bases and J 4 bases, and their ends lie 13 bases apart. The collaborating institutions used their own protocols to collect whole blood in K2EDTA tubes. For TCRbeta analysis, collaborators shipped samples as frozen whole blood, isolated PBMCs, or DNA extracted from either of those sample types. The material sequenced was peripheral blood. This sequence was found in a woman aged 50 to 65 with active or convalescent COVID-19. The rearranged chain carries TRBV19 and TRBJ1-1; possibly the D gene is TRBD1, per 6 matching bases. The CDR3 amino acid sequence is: CASSNAGGRTEAFF. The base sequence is TGTGCCAGTAGTAATGCGGGGGGCCGCACTGAAGCTTTCTTT.